This TCR beta chain stems from a study of cytomegalovirus exposure and HLA in healthy donors (dated by TCRdb to 2015 to 2018). About the study as a whole: According to an earlier analysis of a few hundred of the donors, 150 million to 200 million T cells yielded roughly 110 million unique TCR beta sequences and 276 Gb of sequence data. Of the approximately 400 genotyped donors, over 65% fell in the genetic ancestry cluster associated with self-reported Caucasian donors. An earlier analysis of approximately 630 of the donors applied high-throughput TCR beta sequencing to assess whether each TCR beta V gene segment acted as functional or pseudogenic. The aim of the study was to test whether cataloging public T cell receptors could identify signatures of past pathogen exposure. Roughly 300 gigabases of sequencing data and tens of millions of unique TCR sequences were included in an early release covering under 650 HLA-typed donors. About 5 DR-DQ haplotypes were handled as single units for association and clustering, since linkage in the cohort was strong. In addition to the first cohort of 650 to 750 subjects, a separate validation cohort of over 90 different subjects was used. The study profiled the T cell repertoires of approximately 700 subjects by immunosequencing and related them to cytomegalovirus serostatus. Among some 400 genotyped donors of the cohort, an average of about 240,000 unique TCR beta nucleotide sequences were sequenced per donor, roughly 18% of them non-productive. In a later genetic analysis, genome-wide SNP genotypes for 398 of the 666 donors were used, and that subset was treated as a discovery cohort. HLA typing included class I and class II loci at four-digit resolution. To predict cytomegalovirus infection status, the study combined high-throughput TCR immunosequencing, statistical association of individual TCRs with disease status, and machine learning. Typing coverage differed by locus: A, B, C, DRB1 and DQB1 were typed in roughly 629-630 donors, DQA1 in 500 to 550, DPA1 in around 610, and DPB1 in 400 to 490. All discovery cohort repertoires had been generated using a single sequencing platform. A later analysis re-analyzed previously published TCR beta repertoires from 500 to 700 donors and added high-resolution HLA genotyping to study TCR occurrence patterns. Donor age, sex, ethnicity and CMV serostatus were compiled together with the repertoire data. The later analysis used no new phenotypic data to find candidate immune exposures, relying instead on TCR beta sequences and their occurrence across donors. What the authors observed across the whole study: A cluster of highly shared sequence variants was judged likely to be a technical artifact of the sequencing pipeline. V-gene and J-gene trimming of TCR beta chains was associated with a missense DCLRE1C variant in a later genetic analysis, and the association was replicated in an independent cohort. When HLA alleles, especially DR and DQ, strongly co-occurred, TCR associations were difficult to assign to individual alleles. A later analysis reported that several top co-occurrence clusters appeared linked to parvovirus B19, influenza, CMV and Epstein-Barr virus. In an earlier analysis of more than 450 of the donors, most TCR beta V segments were observed in productive rearrangements about 87% or about 30% of the time, broadly matching IMGT annotations. The cohort was sequenced for TCR beta chains only, and without alpha or paired-chain data the features that could be detected were limited. In vitro tests confirmed that a few of the cytomegalovirus-associated TCR beta chains recognize cytomegalovirus antigens. The classifier was reported to diagnose cytomegalovirus status with high specificity and sensitivity in both the original and validation cohorts. Because HLA typing was missing for some donors at each locus, association tests included only the typed subset. Most TCR sequences were observed very rarely across donors, whereas some public TCRs were present in many individuals. At a false discovery rate of 0.05, a later analysis linked about 16,000 TCR beta sequences to specific HLA alleles. According to a later analysis, most CMV-associated TCR beta chains appeared to be HLA-restricted, and the HLA associations seemed to be driven largely by CMV exposure. In a later analysis, HLA-associated TCR beta chains showed more clonal expansion and lower generation probabilities than non-associated chains that were equally common. A further reported finding was that TCR beta sequences accurately predicted the HLA-A and HLA-B alleles for most subjects in the first cohort. In a later analysis, TCR association rates were found to vary across HLA loci, with the most associated TCRs seen for DRB1 alleles and the fewest for HLA-C alleles. Because the 87-base-pair reads could not distinguish some IMGT-functional V segments, including TRBV6-2 and TRBV6-3, those segments were excluded. The study gave a list of some 150 TCR beta chains associated with cytomegalovirus. Immune exposure information for the cohort was limited to CMV serostatus. About 17 rarely observed V segments, including chromosome 9 orphons, were excluded from the earlier analysis of approximately 600 of the donors because counts were too low. The authors suggested that the approach could potentially be extended to other disease states and immunological phenotypes. According to a later genetic analysis, donors in an Asian-associated ancestry cluster had fewer N-insertions in productive TCRs than the approximately 670-donor mean. Presence/absence analyses assumed roughly uniform sequencing depth across donors, an assumption that may not hold. Correlated functional status among segregating V segments might be attributable to linkage disequilibrium, but an unknown experimental factor could not be ruled out.

The method was the immunoSEQ multiplex PCR assay. For the multiplex PCR, a mixture combining 60 forward primers for TCR Vbeta segments and 13 reverse primers for TCR Jbeta segments was used. The CDR3 region of rearranged TCR beta genes was amplified from genomic DNA with a multiplex PCR assay. The amplified TCR beta libraries were sequenced on the Illumina HiSeq System as 87-base-pair reads. On the authors' methods: In a later analysis, some 80 million unique TCR beta chains were counted across the roughly 610 repertoires, and roughly 9.9 million of these chains were shared by at least two donors. Raw reads were error-corrected and collapsed into unique sequences by a nearest-neighbor algorithm in which closely related sequences were merged to remove PCR and sequencing errors. To assign V, D and J gene segments, CDR3 sequences were aligned to IMGT reference sequences. For a sequence to be retained, a match of at least six nucleotides was required to both a V gene segment and a J gene segment. A rearrangement was called productive if the CDR3 had no stop codons and remained in frame with V and J, and every other rearrangement was called non-productive. Following IMGT convention, CDR3 was defined as the stretch from the second conserved V-encoded cysteine to the conserved J-encoded phenylalanine. In an earlier analysis of more than 550 of the donors, sequences lacking an unambiguous match to a single V gene segment were excluded. In an earlier analysis of some 590 of the donors, a V segment was called functional when productive rearrangements were above 56.7%, and segregating when the standard deviation between donors exceeded 5%. A statistical classification framework was developed to diagnose cytomegalovirus status using the catalog of TCR beta chain sequences. In a later analysis, V and J genes were assigned by comparing TCR nucleotide sequences against IMGT/GENE-DB human TR gene sequences. The TCRdist pipeline was used in a later analysis to assign CDR3 sequences and most-parsimonious VDJ recombination scenarios. In a later analysis, each TCR beta chain was defined by its CDR3 amino acid sequence together with its V-gene family, and reads lacking a unique V-gene family were excluded. To address suspected cross-contamination and a sequencing artifact, a later analysis removed under 600 highly shared, low-generation-probability nucleotide sequences. For each public chain, a later analysis derived a clonal expansion index from normalized ranks of inferred template counts within each repertoire. In a later analysis, generation probabilities were computed using a VDJ recombination model fitted to out-of-frame rearrangements, and the results were checked against IGoR. Hypergeometric tests were used in a later analysis to score TCR-TCR, TCR-HLA and TCR-CMV co-occurrence, with a repertoire-size bias correction applied to the TCR pairs. To estimate false discovery rates, a later analysis permuted the HLA or CMV assignments 20 times. In a later analysis, co-occurring TCRs were grouped using DBSCAN, and TCRdist sequence similarity was added for clustering within HLA-allele-positive subsets. Co-occurrence clustering excluded repertoires with fewer than 30,000 or more than 120,000 public chains, plus five with anomalous nucleotide sharing. TCRdb obtained this table from immuneACCESS and retained in-frame rearrangements with V and J assigned. These tables miss some clones; where compared with another copy, unresolved V genes account for less than half of the shortfall, and the remainder is unexplained. The V and J calls and clone size were taken over from that table, and D and trimming were inferred from the DNA. The sample table records 180,000 or so clones; 75% of these occur just once. The top ten clones comprise about 7.7% of the sample.

Worth noting for this clone: This clone's antigen is unknown. Per-base quality was not reported, and no clone a single base away is much larger than it.

The CDR3 sequence holds 17 residues, the cysteine and phenylalanine included. The entry retains the CDR3 DNA only, 51 bases that are in frame from base 1. Via the germline V gene, CDR1 is SGHVS and CDR2 FQNEAQ. V and J are trimmed by 5 bases and 0 bases, and the gene matches miss 13 bases of the junction. The cohort comprised several hundred healthy bone marrow donors. All cohort members were sampled while nominally healthy, although unrecorded immune exposures were likely present. The donor tested CMV seropositive and was one of the 289 seropositive cohort members. Every donor gave a peripheral blood sample, and the peripheral blood mononuclear cells from that sample were used for TCR beta sequencing. Genomic DNA was extracted from the blood cell samples with the Qiagen DNeasy Blood Extraction Kit.

The rearranged chain carries TRBV7-8 and TRBJ2-7, with 7 middle bases fitting TRBD1. Specimen: PBMCs. The TCR comes from a woman in her thirties or forties in good health and CMV-seropositive. The DNA reads TGTGCCAGCAGCCCCGTCCCCGGGACAGCTAGCTCCTACGAGCAGTACTTC. Protein translation: CASSPVPGTASSYEQYF.